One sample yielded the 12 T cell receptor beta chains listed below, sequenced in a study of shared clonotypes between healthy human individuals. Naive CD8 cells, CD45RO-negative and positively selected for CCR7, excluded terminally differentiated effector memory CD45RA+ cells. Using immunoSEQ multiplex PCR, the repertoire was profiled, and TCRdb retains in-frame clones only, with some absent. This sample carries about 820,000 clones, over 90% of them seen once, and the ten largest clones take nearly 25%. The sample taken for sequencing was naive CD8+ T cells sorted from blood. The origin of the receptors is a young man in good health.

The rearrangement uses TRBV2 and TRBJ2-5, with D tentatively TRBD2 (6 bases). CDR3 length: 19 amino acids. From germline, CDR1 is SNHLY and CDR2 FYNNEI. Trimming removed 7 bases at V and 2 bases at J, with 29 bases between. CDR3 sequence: CASILPGLRGRGYQETQYF. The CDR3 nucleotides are TGTGCCAGCATTTTACCGGGTCTTAGGGGTCGGGGGTATCAAGAGACCCAGTACTTC.

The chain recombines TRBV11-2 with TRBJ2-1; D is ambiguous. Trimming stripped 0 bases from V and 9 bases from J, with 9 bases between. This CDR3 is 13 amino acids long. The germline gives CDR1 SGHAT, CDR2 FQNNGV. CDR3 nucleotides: TGTGCCAGCAGCTTAGATGAGGCTGTTGAGCAGTTCTTC. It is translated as CASSLDEAVEQFF. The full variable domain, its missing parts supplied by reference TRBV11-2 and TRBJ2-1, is EAGVAQSPRYKIIEKRQSVAFWCNPISGHATLYWYQQILGQGPKLLIQFQNNGVVDDSQLPKDRFSAERLKGVDSTLKIQPAKLEDSAVYLCASSLDEAVEQFFGPGTRLTVL.

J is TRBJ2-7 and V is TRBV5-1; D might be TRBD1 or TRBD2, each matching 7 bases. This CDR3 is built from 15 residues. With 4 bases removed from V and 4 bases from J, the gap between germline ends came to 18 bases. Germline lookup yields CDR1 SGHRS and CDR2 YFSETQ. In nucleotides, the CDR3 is TGCGCCAGCAGCCCGGGCGGCAGGGGGGGATACGAGCAGTACTTC. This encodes CASSPGGRGGYEQYF.

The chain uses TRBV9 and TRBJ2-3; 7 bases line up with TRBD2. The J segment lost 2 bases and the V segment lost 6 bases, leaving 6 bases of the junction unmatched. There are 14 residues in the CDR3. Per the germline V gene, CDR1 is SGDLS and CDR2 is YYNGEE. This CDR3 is CASTASGVTDTQYF. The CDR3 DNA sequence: TGTGCCAGCACGGCTAGCGGAGTCACAGATACGCAGTATTTT.

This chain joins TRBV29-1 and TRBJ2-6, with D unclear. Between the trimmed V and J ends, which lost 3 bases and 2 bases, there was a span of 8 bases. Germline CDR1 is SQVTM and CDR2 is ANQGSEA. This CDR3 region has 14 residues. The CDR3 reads CSVDGGPGANVLTF. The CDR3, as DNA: TGCAGCGTTGATGGCGGTCCTGGGGCCAACGTCCTGACTTTC.

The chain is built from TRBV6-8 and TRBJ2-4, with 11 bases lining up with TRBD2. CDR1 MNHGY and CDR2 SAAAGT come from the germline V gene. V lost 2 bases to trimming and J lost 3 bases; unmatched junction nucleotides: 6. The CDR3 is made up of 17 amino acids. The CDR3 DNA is TGTGCCAGCAGTTACCCTGGGACTAGCGGCGGCAAAAACATTCAGTACTTC. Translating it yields CASSYPGTSGGKNIQYF.

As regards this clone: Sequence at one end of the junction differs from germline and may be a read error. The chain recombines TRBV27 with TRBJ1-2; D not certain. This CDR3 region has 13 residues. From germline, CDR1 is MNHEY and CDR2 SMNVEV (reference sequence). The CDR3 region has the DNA TGTGCCAGCAGTCTATCTTCCAGCTATGGCTACACCTTC. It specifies CASSLSSSYGYTF.

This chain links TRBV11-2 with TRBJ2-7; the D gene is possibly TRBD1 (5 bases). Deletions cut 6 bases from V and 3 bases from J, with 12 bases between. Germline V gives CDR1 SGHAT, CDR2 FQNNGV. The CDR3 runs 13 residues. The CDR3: CASSSTAIYEQYF. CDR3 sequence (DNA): TGTGCCAGCAGTTCGACAGCGATCTACGAGCAGTACTTC.

The CDR3 DNA reads as TGTGCCAGCAGCCCGAGGACTAGCGGGACCGGGGAGCTGTTTTTT. Translation gives CASSPRTSGTGELFF. The rearrangement links TRBV11-3 to TRBJ2-2; TRBD2 agrees at 11 bases. Losses at the gene ends were 5 bases for V and 5 bases for J; bases not matched to a gene: 4. This CDR3 has 15 residues. Germline assignment: CDR1 SGHNT and CDR2 YENEEA.

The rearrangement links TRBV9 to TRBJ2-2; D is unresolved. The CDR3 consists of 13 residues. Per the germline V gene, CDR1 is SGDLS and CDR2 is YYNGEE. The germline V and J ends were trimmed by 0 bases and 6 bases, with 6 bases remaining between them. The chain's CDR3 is CASSVGLSGELFF. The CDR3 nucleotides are TGTGCCAGCAGCGTAGGTTTATCCGGGGAGCTGTTTTTT.

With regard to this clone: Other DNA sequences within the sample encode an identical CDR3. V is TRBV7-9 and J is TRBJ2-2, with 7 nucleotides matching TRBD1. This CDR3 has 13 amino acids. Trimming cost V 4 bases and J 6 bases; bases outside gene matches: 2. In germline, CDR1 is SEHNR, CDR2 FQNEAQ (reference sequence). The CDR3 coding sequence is TGTGCCAGCAGCTCCACAGGGGCCGGGGAGCTGTTTTTT. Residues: CASSSTGAGELFF.

DNA for the CDR3: TGTGCCAGCAGCCTCGGGTCGTGGGACAGGGGTGGGGAAAAACTGTTTTTT. It translates to CASSLGSWDRGGEKLFF. The genes are TRBV7-6 and TRBJ1-4; 10 bases fit TRBD1. Per germline, CDR1 SGHVS and CDR2 FNYEAQ. The CDR3 runs to 17 residues. V lost 5 bases, J lost 8 bases, and 14 bases stayed unmatched. The full variable domain, in which reference TRBV7-6 and TRBJ1-4 provide the parts outside the CDR3, is GAGVSQSPRYKVTKRGQDVALRCDPISGHVSLYWYRQALGQGPEFLTYFNYEAQQDKSGLPNDRFSAERPEGSISTLTIQRTEQRDSAMYRCASSLGSWDRGGEKLFFGSGTQLSVL.